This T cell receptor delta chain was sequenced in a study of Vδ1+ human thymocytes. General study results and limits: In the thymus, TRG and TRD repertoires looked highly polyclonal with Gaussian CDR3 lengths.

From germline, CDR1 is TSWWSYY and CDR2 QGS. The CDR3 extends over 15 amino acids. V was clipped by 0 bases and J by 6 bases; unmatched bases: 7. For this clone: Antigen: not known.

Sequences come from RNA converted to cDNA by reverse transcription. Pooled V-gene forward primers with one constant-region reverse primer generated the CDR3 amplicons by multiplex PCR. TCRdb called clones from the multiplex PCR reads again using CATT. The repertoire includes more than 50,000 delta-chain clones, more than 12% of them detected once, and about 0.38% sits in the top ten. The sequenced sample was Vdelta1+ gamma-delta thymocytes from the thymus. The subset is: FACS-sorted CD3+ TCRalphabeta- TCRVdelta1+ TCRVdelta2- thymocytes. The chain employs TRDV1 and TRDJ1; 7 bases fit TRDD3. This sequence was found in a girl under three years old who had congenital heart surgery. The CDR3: CALGELAGGGNKLIF. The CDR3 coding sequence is TGTGCTCTTGGGGAACTCGCCGGTGGGGGAAATAAACTCATCTTT.